This TCR beta chain was sequenced in a study of T cells in Graves' hyperthyroidism and ophthalmopathy. Overall study results and limits: Researchers found most expanded thyroid clonotypes above 0.001 in blood as well.

When ophthalmopathy did not progress within 18 months, Graves' hyperthyroidism was considered stable. The authors took PBMCs from 8.5 to 10 ml fresh peripheral blood. Germline V CDR1 and CDR2: SGHDN, FVKESK. The length of the CDR3 is 12 residues. V lost 1 base and J lost 8, with 9 bases in between. RNA transcripts yielded amplified TCR beta CDR3 regions. When the TCR CDR3 underwent first-round RT-PCR, the HTBI primer set was used. In TCRdb, the multiplex PCR reads were re-called with MiXCR into one record per CDR3 protein. This table has about 400,000 distinct CDR3 sequences, roughly 14% appearing once. Concerning this clonotype itself: Its antigen remains unidentified.

The V and J genes are TRBV14 and TRBJ2-7; TRBD2 might be the D (5 bases). The sequenced sample was blood. This receptor was taken from a woman aged 18-29 years with Graves' hyperthyroidism. The CDR3 protein is CASSQVSGKQYF. CDR3 bases: TGTGCCAGCAGCCAAGTCTCGGGGAAGCAGTACTTC.